This TCR beta chain emerged from a study of T-cell memory formation after mild COVID-19. Across the whole study: For the most part, TCR clusters were specific to one donor.

This clonotype was seen a handful of times. Its target is not known. Findings and limits, study-wide: Memory cells collected pre-infection included some clones that later responded, suggesting cross-reactive memory joined. The second-wave clones peaking on day 37 were not confirmed as SARS-CoV-2-specific.

Trimming stripped 9 bases from V and 2 bases from J, with 8 bases between. The germline V gene encodes CDR1 ENHRY and CDR2 SYGVKD. The CDR3 is 11 residues long. In TCRdb, the 5' RACE reads were re-called with MiXCR into one record per CDR3 protein. The sample lists 300,000 to 400,000 distinct CDR3 sequences; approximately 21% were seen once. Material for sequencing was PBMCs or a T cell subset sorted from them (not recorded which). The chain links TRBV10-3 to TRBJ2-7; D is perhaps TRBD2 (5 bases). The sequence derives from an adult woman who had mild COVID-19 (a few samples of this study predate the infection). Cell type and time point are not known. The CDR3 protein is CAIPRAYEQYF. Here the CDR3 DNA reads TGTGCCATTCCGCGGGCCTACGAGCAGTACTTC.